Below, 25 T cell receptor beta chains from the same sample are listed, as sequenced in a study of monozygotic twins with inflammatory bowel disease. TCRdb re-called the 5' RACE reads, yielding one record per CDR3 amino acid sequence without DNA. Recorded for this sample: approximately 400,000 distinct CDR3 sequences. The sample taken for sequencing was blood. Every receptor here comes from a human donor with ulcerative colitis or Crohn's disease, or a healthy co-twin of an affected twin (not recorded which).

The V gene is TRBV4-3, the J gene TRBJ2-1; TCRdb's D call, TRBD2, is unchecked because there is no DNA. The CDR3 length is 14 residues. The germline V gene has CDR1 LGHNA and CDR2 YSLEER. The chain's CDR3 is CASSHGLAGHDQFF.

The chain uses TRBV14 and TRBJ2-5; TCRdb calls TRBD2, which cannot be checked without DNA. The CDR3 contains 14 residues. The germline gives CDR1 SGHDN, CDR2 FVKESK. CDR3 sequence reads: CASSRYTSQETQYF.

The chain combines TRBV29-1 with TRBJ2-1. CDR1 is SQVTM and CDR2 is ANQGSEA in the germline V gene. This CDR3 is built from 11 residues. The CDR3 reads CSVERGNEQFF.

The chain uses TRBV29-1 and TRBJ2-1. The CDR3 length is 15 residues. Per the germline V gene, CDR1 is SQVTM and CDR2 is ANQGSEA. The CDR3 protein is CSVEVSASSYNEQFF.

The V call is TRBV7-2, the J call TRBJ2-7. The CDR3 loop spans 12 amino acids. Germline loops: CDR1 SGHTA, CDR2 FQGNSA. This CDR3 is CASSLQANEQYF.

The CDR3: CASSLRDRGSGNTIYF. This chain joins TRBV5-1 and TRBJ1-3; TCRdb's D call, TRBD1, is unchecked because there is no DNA. Germline V gene data show CDR1 as SGHRS and CDR2 as YFSETQ. The CDR3 consists of 16 residues.

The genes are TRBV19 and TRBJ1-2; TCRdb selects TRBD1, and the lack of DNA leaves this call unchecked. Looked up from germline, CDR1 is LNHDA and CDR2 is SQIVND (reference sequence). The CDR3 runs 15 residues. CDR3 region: CASSVNPGQGYGYTF.

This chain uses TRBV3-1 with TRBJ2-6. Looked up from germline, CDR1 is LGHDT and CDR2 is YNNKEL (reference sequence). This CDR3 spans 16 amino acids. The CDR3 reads CASSPGMVSGANVLTF.

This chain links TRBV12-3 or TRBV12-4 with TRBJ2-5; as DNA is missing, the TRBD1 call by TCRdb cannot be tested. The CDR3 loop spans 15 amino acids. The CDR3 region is CASSWGGGQQETQYF.

The CDR3 protein is CASRDGDRGRREQYF. The rearrangement uses TRBV28 and TRBJ2-7; without DNA, the TCRdb call of TRBD1 cannot be checked. This CDR3 region has 15 residues. CDR1 is MDHEN and CDR2 is SYDVKM in the germline V gene.

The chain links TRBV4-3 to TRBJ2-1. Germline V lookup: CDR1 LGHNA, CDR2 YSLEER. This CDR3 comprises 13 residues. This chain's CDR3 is CASSQDQAVEQFF.

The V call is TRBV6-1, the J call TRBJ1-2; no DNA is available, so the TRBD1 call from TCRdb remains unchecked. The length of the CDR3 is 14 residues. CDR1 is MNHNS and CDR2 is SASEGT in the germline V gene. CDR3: CASAPRGGASGYTF.

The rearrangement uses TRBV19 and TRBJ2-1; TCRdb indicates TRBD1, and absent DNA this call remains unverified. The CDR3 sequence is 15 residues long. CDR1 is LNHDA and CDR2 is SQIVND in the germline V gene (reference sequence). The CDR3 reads CASSPSRDAYNEQFF.

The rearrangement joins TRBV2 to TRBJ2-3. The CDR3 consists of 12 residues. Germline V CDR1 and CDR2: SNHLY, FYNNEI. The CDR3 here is CASSEGTDTQYF.

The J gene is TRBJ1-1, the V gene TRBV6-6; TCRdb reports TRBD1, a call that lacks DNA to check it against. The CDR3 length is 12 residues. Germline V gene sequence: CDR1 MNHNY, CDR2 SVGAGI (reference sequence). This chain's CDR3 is CASSYGGNEAFF.

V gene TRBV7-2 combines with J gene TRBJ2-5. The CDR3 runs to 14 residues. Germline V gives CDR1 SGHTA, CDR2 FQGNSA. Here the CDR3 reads CASSLNGVLETQYF.

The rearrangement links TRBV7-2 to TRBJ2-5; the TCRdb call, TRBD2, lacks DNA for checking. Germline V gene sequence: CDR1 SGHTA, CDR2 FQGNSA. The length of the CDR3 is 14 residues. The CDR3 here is CASSLGSDYISQYF.

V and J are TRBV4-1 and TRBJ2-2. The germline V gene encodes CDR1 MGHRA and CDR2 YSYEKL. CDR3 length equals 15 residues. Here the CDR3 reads CASSQRFMSTGELFF.

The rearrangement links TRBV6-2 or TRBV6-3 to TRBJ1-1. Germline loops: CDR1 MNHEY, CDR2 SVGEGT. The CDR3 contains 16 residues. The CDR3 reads CASSYALHRMNTEAFF.

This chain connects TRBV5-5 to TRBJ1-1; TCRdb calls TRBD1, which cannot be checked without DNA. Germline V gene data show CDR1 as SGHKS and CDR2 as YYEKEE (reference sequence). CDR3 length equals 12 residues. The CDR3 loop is CASSLGQGKAFF.

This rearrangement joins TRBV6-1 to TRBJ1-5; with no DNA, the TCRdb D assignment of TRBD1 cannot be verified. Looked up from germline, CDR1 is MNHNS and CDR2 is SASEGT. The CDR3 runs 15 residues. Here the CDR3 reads CASSEQTGGRQPQHF.

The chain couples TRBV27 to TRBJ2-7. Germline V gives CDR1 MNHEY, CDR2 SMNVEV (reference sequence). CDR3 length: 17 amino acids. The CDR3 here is CASSLRFGSGSSYEQYF.

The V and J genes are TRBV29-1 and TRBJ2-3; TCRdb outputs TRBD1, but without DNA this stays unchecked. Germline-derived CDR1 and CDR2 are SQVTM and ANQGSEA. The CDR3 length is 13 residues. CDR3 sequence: CSVRWGSTDTQYF.

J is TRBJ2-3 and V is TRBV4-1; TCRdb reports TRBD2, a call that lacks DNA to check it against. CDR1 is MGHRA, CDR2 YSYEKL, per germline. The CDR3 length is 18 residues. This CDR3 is CASSQDMYGVRDTDTQYF.

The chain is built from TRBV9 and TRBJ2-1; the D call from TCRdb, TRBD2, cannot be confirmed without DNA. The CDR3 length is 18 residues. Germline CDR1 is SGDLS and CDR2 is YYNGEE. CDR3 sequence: CASSVRTSGGVGENEQFF.